These 29 T cell receptor beta chains came from one sample sequenced in a study of T cell responses to AZD1222 COVID-19 vaccine. The assay was immunoSEQ multiplex PCR, and TCRdb's table has in-frame clones only and misses some. The data contain around 100,000 clones, over 75% of them singletons. The sequenced sample was peripheral blood, obtained on day 0 of AZD1222 vaccination. The receptors shown here come from an adult in good health.

The genes are TRBV7-9 and TRBJ2-2, with D possibly called TRBD1 or TRBD2 (6 bases each). With 8 bases removed from V and 2 bases from J, the gap between germline ends came to 15 bases. This CDR3 comprises 15 residues. The germline gives CDR1 SEHNR, CDR2 FQNEAQ (reference sequence). The CDR3 DNA reads TGTGCCAGCCCCAAGAGGGGGGCCAACACCGGGGAGCTGTTTTTT. It is translated as CASPKRGANTGELFF.

This chain connects TRBV29-1 to TRBJ2-3, with a tentative D call TRBD1 (6 bases). V lost 4 bases, J lost 2 bases, and 10 bases lay in between. The CDR3 runs 13 residues. Germline V gene data show CDR1 as SQVTM and CDR2 as ANQGSEA. The CDR3 DNA reads TGCAGCGTTGCAGGGGCCTCCACAGATACGCAGTATTTT. Residues: CSVAGASTDTQYF.

This chain connects TRBV6-1 to TRBJ2-7; 10 bases agree with TRBD2. J lost 0 bases, V lost 3 bases, and 14 bases had no gene match. CDR3 length: 19 amino acids. Germline lookup yields CDR1 MNHNS and CDR2 SASEGT. The CDR3 nucleotides read TGTGCCAGCAGTGACCCAGCGGGAGGGAGACCAAGGAACTCCTACGAGCAGTACTTC. Residues: CASSDPAGGRPRNSYEQYF.

The CDR3 loop is CASSSTTEIGTEAFF. Written as DNA, the CDR3 is TGTGCCAGCAGCTCTACTACGGAGATCGGCACTGAAGCTTTCTTT. The chain has TRBV13 and TRBJ1-1, with D uncertain. The CDR3 runs to 15 residues. V gave up 4 bases and J gave up 4 bases, with 16 bases separating them. CDR1 and CDR2 from the germline V gene are PRHDT and FYEKMQ (reference sequence).

Note on this clone: Other DNA variants within this sample encode the same CDR3. The chain combines TRBV29-1 with TRBJ1-5, with a tentative D call TRBD1 (6 bases). V lost 6 bases to trimming and J lost 1 base, with 10 bases between them. This CDR3 has 13 amino acids. CDR1 and CDR2 (germline): SQVTM, ANQGSEA. In nucleotides, the CDR3 is TGCAGCGTAGGGGGTGGGAGCAATCAGCCCCAGCATTTT. Translation: CSVGGGSNQPQHF.

This sequence joins TRBV4-1 and TRBJ1-5, with D uncertain. This CDR3 has 18 amino acids. Trimming removed 0 bases at V and 11 bases at J, with 26 bases between. Looked up from germline, CDR1 is MGHRA and CDR2 is YSYEKL. CDR3 nucleotides: TGCGCCAGCAGCCAAGATTTAATTCCGAACAGAGCCTTTTTGACCCAGCATTTT. It is translated as CASSQDLIPNRAFLTQHF.

The V gene is TRBV6-5, the J gene TRBJ1-1; unclear D gene. Germline lookup yields CDR1 MNHEY and CDR2 SVGAGI. This CDR3 is built from 13 residues. Trimming removed 1 base from V and 6 bases from J, with 9 bases in between. CDR3 DNA sequence: TGTGCCAGCAGTTACTTCTGGGGAGCTGAAGCTTTCTTT. It specifies CASSYFWGAEAFF.

The V gene is TRBV18, the J gene TRBJ2-3; D not resolved. Germline V gene sequence: CDR1 KGHSH, CDR2 LQKENI. Trimming shortened V by 0 bases and J by 0 bases, and 10 bases separated the two germline ends. This CDR3 is 16 amino acids long. The CDR3 bases are TGTGCCAGCTCACCACCGGCGGCCTCTAGCACAGATACGCAGTATTTT. This sequence encodes CASSPPAASSTDTQYF.

This clone was picked up one time. The genes are TRBV5-4 and TRBJ2-7; a weak D match, TRBD2 (5 bases). The CDR3 sequence is 13 residues long. V lost 4 bases to trimming and J lost 0 bases, with 8 bases between them. Germline CDR1 SGHNT, CDR2 YYREEE (reference sequence). The CDR3 is CASSTGDSYEQYF. CDR3 in DNA: TGTGCCAGCAGCACCGGGGACTCCTACGAGCAGTACTTC.

The chain combines TRBV11-2 with TRBJ1-2, with D unresolved. Trimming removed 2 bases from V and 1 base from J, with 5 bases in between. Germline V gene data show CDR1 as SGHAT and CDR2 as FQNNGV. This CDR3 spans 13 amino acids. This CDR3 is CASSLSLNYGYTF. The CDR3, as DNA: TGTGCCAGCAGCTTATCTCTTAACTATGGCTACACCTTC.

V gene TRBV19 combines with J gene TRBJ2-3; TRBD1 might be the D (6 bases). Deletions cut 5 bases from V and 3 bases from J, with 9 bases between. CDR1 is LNHDA, CDR2 SQIVND, per germline (reference sequence). The CDR3 extends over 13 amino acids. CDR3 loop: CASSWGPTDTQYF. The CDR3 coding sequence is TGTGCCAGTAGTTGGGGGCCTACAGATACGCAGTATTTT. Based on the CDR3 plus reference TRBV19 and TRBJ2-3, the full variable domain is DGGITQSPKYLFRKEGQNVTLSCEQNLNHDAMYWYRQDPGQGLRLIYYSQIVNDFQKGDIAEGYSVSREKKESFPLTVTSAQKNPTAFYLCASSWGPTDTQYFGPGTRLTVL.

V is TRBV7-9 and J is TRBJ2-1; 9 nucleotides match TRBD1. This CDR3 contains 15 residues. Germline trimming cut 6 bases from V and 6 bases from J; bases unmatched to any gene: 9. Germline assignment: CDR1 SEHNR and CDR2 FQNEAQ (reference sequence). This chain's CDR3 is CASSPGQGQLNEQFF. For the CDR3, the DNA is TGTGCCAGCAGTCCGGGACAGGGCCAGCTCAATGAGCAGTTCTTC.

The V gene is TRBV6-5, the J gene TRBJ1-5; 10 bases fit TRBD1. V was clipped by 10 bases and J by 5 bases; unmatched bases: 8. The CDR3 has 14 amino acids. The germline gives CDR1 MNHEY, CDR2 SVGAGI. CDR3 bases: TGTGCCACAAACGACAGGGGGCCCTATCAGCCCCAGCATTTT. It translates to CATNDRGPYQPQHF.

This chain's CDR3 is CASRAGTSYSDTQYF. In nucleotides, the CDR3 is TGTGCCAGCAGGGCCGGGACTAGTTATTCAGATACGCAGTATTTT. J is TRBJ2-3 and V is TRBV7-9, with TRBD2 identical over 8 bases. This CDR3 is 15 amino acids long. In germline, CDR1 is SEHNR, CDR2 FQNEAQ (reference sequence). V lost 6 bases to trimming and J lost 4 bases; unmatched junction nucleotides: 9.

This chain connects TRBV7-9 to TRBJ1-2, with a tentative D call TRBD1 (5 bases). V lost 2 bases and J 4 bases, leaving 17 bases between the germline ends. Germline V gene data show CDR1 as SEHNR and CDR2 as FQNEAQ (reference sequence). This CDR3 has 16 amino acids. Written as DNA, the CDR3 is TGTGCCAGCAGCTTATTCCCCAGGGCATTCACCTATGGCTACACCTTC. Translated: CASSLFPRAFTYGYTF.

The rearrangement uses TRBV11-2 and TRBJ1-2; 12 positions agree with TRBD1. CDR3 length: 16 residues. Germline V gene sequence: CDR1 SGHAT, CDR2 FQNNGV. V was clipped by 3 bases and J by 8 bases; unmatched bases: 10. The CDR3 DNA is TGTGCCAGCAGCTTCTTCGGGGGACAGGGGGCTGGCGGCTACACCTTC. It is translated as CASSFFGGQGAGGYTF. The complete variable domain, with remaining parts taken from reference TRBV11-2 and TRBJ1-2, reads EAGVAQSPRYKIIEKRQSVAFWCNPISGHATLYWYQQILGQGPKLLIQFQNNGVVDDSQLPKDRFSAERLKGVDSTLKIQPAKLEDSAVYLCASSFFGGQGAGGYTFGSGTRLTVV.

The chain uses TRBV27 and TRBJ1-5; D possibly corresponds to TRBD1 (5 bases). Germline loops: CDR1 MNHEY, CDR2 SMNVEV (reference sequence). V gave up 2 bases and J gave up 2 bases, with 10 bases separating them. The CDR3 totals 15 residues. CDR3 DNA sequence: TGTGCCAGCAGTTTAGCGAGGGGCGGCAATCAGCCCCAGCATTTT. Its protein product is CASSLARGGNQPQHF.

V and J are TRBV7-3 and TRBJ2-4; D gene unclear. V gave up 1 base and J gave up 8 bases, with 9 bases separating them. Germline V gene sequence: CDR1 SGHTA, CDR2 FQGTGA. This CDR3 is built from 13 residues. The CDR3 loop reads CASSLNSADIQYF. The CDR3 coding sequence is TGTGCCAGCAGCTTAAACTCGGCGGACATTCAGTACTTC.

The chain carries TRBV27 and TRBJ2-1, with D uncertain. The germline CDR1 and CDR2 sequences are MNHEY and SMNVEV (reference sequence). This CDR3 contains 13 residues. Trimming took 4 bases from V and 3 from J, leaving 7 bases between them. The DNA for the CDR3 is TGTGCCAGCAGTTCCTGGGGCTACAATGAGCAGTTCTTC. Its protein product is CASSSWGYNEQFF.

The DNA of the CDR3 is TGCGCCAGCAGGGGGACAGGGGGCAACACTGAAGCTTTCTTT. Amino acids: CASRGTGGNTEAFF. This chain connects TRBV10-2 to TRBJ1-1; 12 bases align to TRBD1. The CDR3 totals 14 residues. The V and J ends lost 6 bases and 2 bases, in that order; junction bases with no gene match: 1. Germline V CDR1 and CDR2: WSHSY, SAAADI.

The V gene is TRBV5-5, the J gene TRBJ1-2; 8 bases align to TRBD1. This CDR3 has 12 amino acids. Germline values: CDR1 SGHKS, CDR2 YYEKEE (reference sequence). The V segment lost 5 bases and the J segment 3 bases; nucleotides outside the gene matches: 0. The CDR3 DNA follows: TGTGCCAGCAGGGGACAGGACTATGGCTACACCTTC. The encoded protein is CASRGQDYGYTF. The entire variable domain, with the rest obtained from reference TRBV5-5 and TRBJ1-2, is as follows: DAGVTQSPTHLIKTRGQQVTLRCSPISGHKSVSWYQQVLGQGPQFIFQYYEKEERGRGNFPDRFSARQFPNYSSELNVNALLLGDSALYLCASRGQDYGYTFGSGTRLTVV.

This rearrangement joins TRBV6-5 to TRBJ2-3, with 7 bases identical to TRBD1. From germline, CDR1 is MNHEY and CDR2 SVGAGI. The CDR3 covers 14 residues. J was trimmed by 1 base and V by 10 bases; bases with no gene match: 8. Here the CDR3 reads CATSRQGGTDTQYF. The CDR3 DNA is TGTGCCACCTCTAGACAGGGTGGCACAGATACGCAGTATTTT.

This clone was recorded only once. The CDR3 DNA reads as TGTGCCAGCAGCCAATTAGCCACAGGGGATGGCTACACCTTC. As protein: CASSQLATGDGYTF. The gene calls are TRBV16 and TRBJ1-2; 7 bases agree with TRBD1. Per germline, CDR1 KGHSY and CDR2 FQNENV. The V gene end was trimmed by 1 base and the J gene end by 6 bases; junction bases not matched to a gene: 5. This CDR3 spans 14 amino acids.

The V and J genes are TRBV5-1 and TRBJ1-4, with D maybe TRBD1 (5 bases). The V gene lost 4 bases and the J gene lost 7 bases, with 14 bases spanning the gap. This CDR3 has 14 residues. Germline V gene data show CDR1 as SGHRS and CDR2 as YFSETQ. Here the CDR3 DNA reads TGCGCCAGCAGCCTAGGGGAGGAGGGTGAAAAACTGTTTTTT. This encodes CASSLGEEGEKLFF.

The chain uses TRBV11-2 and TRBJ1-5; D gene ambiguous. This CDR3 contains 15 residues. Trimming took off 0 bases at V and 0 bases at J, with 6 bases between the two ends. CDR1 is SGHAT, CDR2 FQNNGV, per germline. The CDR3 nucleotides are TGTGCCAGCAGCTTAGATTTCGGTAGCAATCAGCCCCAGCATTTT. Translated, it gives CASSLDFGSNQPQHF.

The rearrangement joins TRBV21-1 to TRBJ1-5; TRBD1, the table's D call, was not compared with the DNA. TRBV21-1 corresponds to a pseudogene. The CDR3 totals 12 residues. The CDR3 DNA is TGTGCCAGCTACAGGTCGAATCAGCCCCAGCATTTT. Translated: CASYRSNQPQHF.

Comments on this clone: The CDR3 does not end in the conserved phenylalanine or tryptophan, so this is likely a read error. Different DNA sequences within this sample yield the same CDR3. CDR3 in amino acids: CASSESGFNSPLHL. CDR3 sequence (DNA): TGTGCCAGCAGTGAGTCAGGGTTCAATTCACCCCTCCACCTT. The chain couples TRBV25-1 to TRBJ1-6, with a tentative D call TRBD1 (5 bases). V lost 3 bases and J lost 7, with 10 bases in between. The CDR3 contains 14 residues. CDR1 and CDR2 from the germline V gene are MGHDK and SYGVNS.

The chain recombines TRBV19 with TRBJ1-1; TRBD1 matches 7 bases. Germline V CDR1 and CDR2: LNHDA, SQIVND (reference sequence). After removal of 6 bases from V and 4 bases from J, the junction contained 8 bases not matched to a gene. This CDR3 region has 14 residues. CDR3 DNA sequence: TGTGCCAGTAGCCAACAGGGGATCGGCACTGAAGCTTTCTTT. Translation: CASSQQGIGTEAFF.

This chain connects TRBV6-5 to TRBJ2-3; 8 bases fit TRBD1. Trimming took 6 bases from V and 1 from J; bases not matched to a gene: 3. The germline gives CDR1 MNHEY, CDR2 SVGAGI. The CDR3 is 14 residues long. The CDR3 DNA follows: TGTGCCAGCAGCCCGGACAGGGGCACAGATACGCAGTATTTT. It encodes CASSPDRGTDTQYF.